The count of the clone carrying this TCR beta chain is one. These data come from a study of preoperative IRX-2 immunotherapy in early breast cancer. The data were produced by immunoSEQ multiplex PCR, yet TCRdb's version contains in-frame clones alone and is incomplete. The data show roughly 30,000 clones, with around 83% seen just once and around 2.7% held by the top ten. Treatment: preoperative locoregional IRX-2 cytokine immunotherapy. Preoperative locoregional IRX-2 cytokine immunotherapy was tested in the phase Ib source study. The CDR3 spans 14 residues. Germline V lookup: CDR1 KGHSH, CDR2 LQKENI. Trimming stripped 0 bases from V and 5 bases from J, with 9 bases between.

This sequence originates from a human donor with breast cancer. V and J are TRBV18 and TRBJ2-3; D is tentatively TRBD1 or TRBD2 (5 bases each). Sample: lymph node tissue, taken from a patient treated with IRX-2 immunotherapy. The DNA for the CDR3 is TGTGCCAGCTCACCACCACTGGGGGTAGATACGCAGTATTTT. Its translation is CASSPPLGVDTQYF.